At least ten counts were recorded for the clone carrying this T cell receptor (beta chain). Constant-region reverse primers amplified full-length variable regions, followed by semi-nested Nested Universal Primer A PCR. TCRdb passed the 5' RACE reads through MiXCR, listing each CDR3 protein once. The sample carries about 8,600 distinct CDR3 sequences, about 16% recorded once. Trimming shortened V by 0 bases and J by 4 bases, and 13 bases separated the two germline ends. This CDR3 spans 15 amino acids. Per the germline V gene, CDR1 is SGDLS and CDR2 is YYNGEE. The TCR comes from a female donor with breast cancer. The sample taken for sequencing was memory CD4+ T cells sorted from blood. Noted subset: memory CD4+ T cells, CD4+CD45RO+CD25-. This rearrangement joins TRBV9 to TRBJ1-2; D is perhaps TRBD1 (5 bases). The CDR3 bases are TGTGCCAGCAGCGTAGCCCCGGACGGGGCCTATGGCTACACCTTC. Its translation is CASSVAPDGAYGYTF.